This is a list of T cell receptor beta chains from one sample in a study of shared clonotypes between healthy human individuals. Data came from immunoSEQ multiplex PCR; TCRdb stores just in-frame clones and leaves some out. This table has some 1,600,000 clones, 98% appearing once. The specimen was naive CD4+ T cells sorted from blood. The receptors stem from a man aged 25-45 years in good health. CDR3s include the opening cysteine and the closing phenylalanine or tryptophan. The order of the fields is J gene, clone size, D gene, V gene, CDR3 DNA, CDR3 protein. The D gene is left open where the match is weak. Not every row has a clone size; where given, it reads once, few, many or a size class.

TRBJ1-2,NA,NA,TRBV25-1,TGTGCCAGCAGTGGGCTCGGGGAGGCGTATGGCTACACCTTC,CASSGLGEAYGYTF
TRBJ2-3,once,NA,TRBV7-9,TGTGCCAGCTCCAGGGGGGTAGATACGCAGTATTTT,CASSRGVDTQYF
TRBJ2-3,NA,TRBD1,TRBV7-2,TGTGCCAGCGCCTTAGTTGGGACAGCCACAGATACGCAGTATTTT,CASALVGTATDTQYF
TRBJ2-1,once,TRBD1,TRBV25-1,TGTGCCAGCAGTACTGTGGGACAGGGCTACAATGAGCAGTTCTTC,CASSTVGQGYNEQFF
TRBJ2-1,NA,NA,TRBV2,TGTGCCAGCAGCTCCTACAATGAGCAGTTCTTC,CASSSYNEQFF
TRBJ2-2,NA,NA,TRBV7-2,TGTGCCAGCAGCTTAGTTCAGACCGGGGAGCTGTTTTTT,CASSLVQTGELFF
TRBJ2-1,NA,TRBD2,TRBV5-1,TGCGCCAGCAGCTTGACAGCGGGAGGGGCTAATGAGCAGTTCTTC,CASSLTAGGANEQFF
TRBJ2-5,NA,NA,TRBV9,TGTGCCAGCAGCGTAGCGGCTAGCACGGTGGGAGAGACCCAGTACTTC,CASSVAASTVGETQYF
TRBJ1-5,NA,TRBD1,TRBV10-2,TGCGCCAGCAGTGAGTCGAGACAGGGGGCCCGAAATCAGCCCCAGCATTTT,CASSESRQGARNQPQHF
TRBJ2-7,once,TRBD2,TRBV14,TGTGCCAGCAGCCAAGATTGGGTAGCGGGAGCTTTCGAGCAGTACTTC,CASSQDWVAGAFEQYF
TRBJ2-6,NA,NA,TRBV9,TGTGCCAGCAGCCAGAGGGGGGCCAACGTCCTGACTTTC,CASSQRGANVLTF
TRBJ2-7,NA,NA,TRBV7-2,TGTGCCAGCAGCTTAGTCAGTTGGTCCTACGAGCAGTACTTC,CASSLVSWSYEQYF
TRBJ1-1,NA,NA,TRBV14,TGTGCCAGCAGCCACCGGGACACTGAAGCTTTCTTT,CASSHRDTEAFF
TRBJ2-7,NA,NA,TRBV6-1,TGTGCCAGCAGTGACCCCCAGGGGGGGCCCTCCGGATACTACGAGCAGTACTTC,CASSDPQGGPSGYYEQYF
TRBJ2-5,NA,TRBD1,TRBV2,TGTGCCAGCAGCCTCGACAGGGGCCTTACGCAAGAGACCCAGTACTTC,CASSLDRGLTQETQYF
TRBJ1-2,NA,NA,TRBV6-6,TGTGCCAGCAGTTCACTAGGAAGTGATGGCTACACCTTC,CASSSLGSDGYTF
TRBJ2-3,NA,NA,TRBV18,TGTGCCAGCTTCACCCCAGGGGCGTTGGATACGCAGTATTTT,CASFTPGALDTQYF
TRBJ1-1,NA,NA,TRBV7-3,TGTGCCAGCAGCAGGGACCGGAACACTGAAGCTTTCTTT,CASSRDRNTEAFF
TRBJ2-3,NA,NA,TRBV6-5,TGTGCCAGCAGCCCCGGCGGCTATAGCACAGATACGCAGTATTTT,CASSPGGYSTDTQYF
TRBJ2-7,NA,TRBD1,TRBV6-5,TGTGCCAGCAGTTACCCGCTGGGACAGGGAGTTTGGGAGCAGTACTTC,CASSYPLGQGVWEQYF
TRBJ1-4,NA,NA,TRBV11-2,TGTGCCAGCAGCAAGACAGGAGCCGATAATGAAAAACTGTTTTTT,CASSKTGADNEKLFF
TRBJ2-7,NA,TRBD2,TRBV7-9,TGTGCCAGCAGCTTAACCCCCGATAGCGGGAGGGCCAGCTCCTACGAGCAGTACTTC,CASSLTPDSGRASSYEQYF
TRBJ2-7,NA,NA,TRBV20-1,TGCAGTGCCAGGGTTATAGCCGAGCAGTACTTC,CSARVIAEQYF
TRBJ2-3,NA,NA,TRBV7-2,TGTGCCAGCAGCTCCTTAGCGGATACGCAGTATTTT,CASSSLADTQYF
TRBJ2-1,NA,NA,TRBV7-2,TGTGCCAGCAGCCCTGCCGGGCGACTGAATGAGCAGTTCTTC,CASSPAGRLNEQFF
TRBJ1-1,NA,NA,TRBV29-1,TGCAGCGTTGAAGTCCTCACGAACACTGAAGCTTTCTTT,CSVEVLTNTEAFF
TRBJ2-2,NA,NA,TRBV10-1,TGCGCCAGCAGTGAGTTGAGGACCGGGGAGCTGTTTTTT,CASSELRTGELFF
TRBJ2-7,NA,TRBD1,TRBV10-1,TGCGCCAGCAGGGGACAGGGGGCGAGGGAGCAGTACTTC,CASRGQGAREQYF
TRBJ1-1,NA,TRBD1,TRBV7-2,TGTGCCAGCAGCTTAGTGACAGGGGGGGGCACTGAAGCTTTCTTT,CASSLVTGGGTEAFF
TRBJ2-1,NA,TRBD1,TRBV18,TGTGCCAGCTCACCAAGACAGGGGGCTATTACGAGAGAGCAGTTCTTC,CASSPRQGAITREQFF
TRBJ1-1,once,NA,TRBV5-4,TGTGCCAGCAGCGTGACAGTGAACACTGAAGCTTTCTTT,CASSVTVNTEAFF
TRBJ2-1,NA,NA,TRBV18,TGTGCCAGCTCACTCAGGGGGGGCTCCTACAATGAGCAGTTCTTC,CASSLRGGSYNEQFF
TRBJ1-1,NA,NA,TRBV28,TGTGCCAGCAGTCAGGGGAACACTGAAGCTTTCTTT,CASSQGNTEAFF
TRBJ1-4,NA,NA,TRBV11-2,TGTGCCAGCGCAAACGACAATGAAAAACTGTTTTTT,CASANDNEKLFF
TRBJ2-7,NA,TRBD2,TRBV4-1,TGCGCCAGCAGCGTAGGTGCGGGAGGGCGAGAGCAGTACTTC,CASSVGAGGREQYF
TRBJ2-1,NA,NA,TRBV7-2,TGTGCCAGCAGCTTAGGGTTTGAATCCTACAATGAGCAGTTCTTC,CASSLGFESYNEQFF
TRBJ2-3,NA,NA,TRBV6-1,TGTGCCAGCAGTGAACCTAGCAGCACAGATACGCAGTATTTT,CASSEPSSTDTQYF
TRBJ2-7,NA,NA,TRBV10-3,TGTGCCATCAGTGAGCTCGGGACGGACGAGCAGTACTTC,CAISELGTDEQYF
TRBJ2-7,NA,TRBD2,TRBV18,TGTGCCAGCTCACGGGGGGAGGGCTCCTACGAGCAGTACTTC,CASSRGEGSYEQYF
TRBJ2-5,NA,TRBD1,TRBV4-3,TGCGCCAGCAGCCAGGACAGGGGTGCCCAAGAGACCCAGTACTTC,CASSQDRGAQETQYF
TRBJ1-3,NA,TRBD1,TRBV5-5,TGTGCCAGCAGCTTGACTCCGGGACAGACTTTATTAGACACCATATATTTT,CASSLTPGQTLLDTIYF
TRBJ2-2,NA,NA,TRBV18,TGTGCCAGCTCACCCCAGTACAGCTCGGTCGGGGAGCTGTTTTTT,CASSPQYSSVGELFF
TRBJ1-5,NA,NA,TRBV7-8,TGTGCCAGCAGATTGGACACCGATCAGCCCCAGCATTTT,CASRLDTDQPQHF
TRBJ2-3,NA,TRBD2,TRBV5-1,TGCGCCAGCGTAGCTAGCGGGACCACAGATACGCAGTATTTT,CASVASGTTDTQYF
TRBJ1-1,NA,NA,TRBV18,TGTGCCAGCTCACCACTTAGTGAAAACACTGAAGCTTTCTTT,CASSPLSENTEAFF
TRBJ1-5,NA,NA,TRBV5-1,TGCGCCAGCAGCTTGGGGGCCCAGGCGTCAGGGGCCCATCAGCCCCAGCATTTT,CASSLGAQASGAHQPQHF